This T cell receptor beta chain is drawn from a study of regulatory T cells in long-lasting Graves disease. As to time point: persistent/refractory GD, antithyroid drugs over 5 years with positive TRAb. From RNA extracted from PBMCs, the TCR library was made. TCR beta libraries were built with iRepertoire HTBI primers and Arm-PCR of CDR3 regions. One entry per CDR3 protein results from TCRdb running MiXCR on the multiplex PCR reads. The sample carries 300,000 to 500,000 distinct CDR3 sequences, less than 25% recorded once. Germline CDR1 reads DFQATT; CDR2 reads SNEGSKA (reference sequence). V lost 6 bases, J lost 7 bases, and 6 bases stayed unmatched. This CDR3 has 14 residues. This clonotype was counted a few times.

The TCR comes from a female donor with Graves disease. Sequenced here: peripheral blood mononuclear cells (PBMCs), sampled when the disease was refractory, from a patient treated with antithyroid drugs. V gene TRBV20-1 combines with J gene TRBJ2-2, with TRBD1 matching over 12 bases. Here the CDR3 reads CSAPGQGAVGELFF. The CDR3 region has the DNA TGCAGTGCCCCGGGACAGGGGGCGGTCGGGGAGCTGTTTTTT.